The TCR beta chain under discussion was sequenced for a study of blood T cells in healthy people across ages (dated by TCRdb to the mid-2010s). Notes on the research overall: In model experiments, template switching captured about one uniquely barcoded TCR beta cDNA molecule for every two T cells. To track age-related changes in TCR beta repertoire diversity, the study relied on deep sequencing normalized with unique cDNA molecular identifiers. The donors were divided into four age groups: young (average approximately 16 years), middle-aged (approximately 39), aged (approximately 62) and long-lived (about 90). To avoid experimental bias, donors of different ages were randomly spread across the sequencing lanes. Using the same blood draw, the study looked at two additional independent replicas of 1 million unique cDNA reads for two donors, one aged 18 to 30 and the other aged 80 or older. General findings and caveats noted by the study authors: Because the CMV infection status of the donors was unknown, age-related changes in expanded clonotypes may potentially have been confounded. Estimates of total diversity based on one million sequenced T cells were considered lower bounds and underestimates. Bulk unsorted PBMC profiling prevented conclusive comparison of naive and antigen-experienced compartments. Compared with the aged group, the long-lived group had more naive CD4+ T cells, fewer expanded clones and increased TCR diversity, suggesting age selection. The percentage of naive T cells measured by flow cytometry correlated strongly with observed TCR beta diversity. Observed TCR beta diversity per million T cells fell roughly linearly with age, and a significant reduction was already apparent by age roughly 40.

Libraries were prepared through 5' RACE. Sequencing was carried out with an Illumina HiSeq 2500. A second about 7 to 12 cycle PCR used a sample-barcoded 5' primer and a J-beta primer mix. Each TCR beta cDNA molecule received a unique molecular identifier from a template-switch 5' adaptor carrying 12 random nucleotides. Each sample yielded at least 2.5 million CDR3-containing paired-end reads. The Mint cDNA synthesis kit, primed by a TRBC-specific oligonucleotide, was used to synthesize first-strand cDNA from all RNA. After uracil-DNA glycosylase treatment, a first 18-cycle PCR used universal primers M1SS and BC2_uni_R on all cDNA. The paper's processing steps were these. Each sample was normalized by randomly selecting 1 million high-quality reads, each carrying a distinct molecular identifier. Reads sharing molecular identifiers were discarded rather than binned into consensus sequences. MiTCR, run with a Q25 quality threshold and the strictest error-elimination algorithm, handled CDR3 identification, clonotype clustering and error correction. Lower-bound total TCR beta diversity was estimated with a nonparametric unseen species model using Euler transformation. TCRdb reprocessing: public reads trimmed at Q25 with fastp, clones called with MiXCR, in-frame beta chains kept. Under each unique CDR3 protein, matching rows form one entry showing the most common genes and DNA. The V and J calls were not made by the authors but by TCRdb's processing. This sample comprises about 1,400,000 distinct CDR3 sequences, around 55% of them detected only once. Together, the top ten hold approximately 7% of the sample.

Donors were 39 systemically healthy Caucasian individuals from Russia aged about 6 to 100 years. Each donor gave around 9 milliliters of peripheral blood, collected into EDTA-treated Vacutainer tubes. Ficoll-Paque density-gradient centrifugation was used to isolate PBMCs, with at least 7 million obtained per sample. Total RNA was extracted from PBMCs with Trizol reagent, with at least 5.5 micrograms obtained per sample. Naive CD45RAhigh/CD27high T cell percentages were measured by flow cytometry on a PBMC aliquot from every donor. The CDR3 runs 15 residues from the cysteine to the phenylalanine. Only the CDR3 DNA stays, 45 bases, in frame from base 1. V gives up 0 bases and J gives up 2 bases, and the segment between their germline ends measures 11 bases. CDR1 is given as MGHRA and CDR2 as YSYEKL, both from the germline V gene. A word on this clonotype: Its antigen specificity is not known. Base qualities are missing; no much larger clone stands one base away.

The sample consisted of blood. The receptor was derived from a young man in good health. The sequence links TRBV4-1 to TRBJ2-7; a confident D gene designation cannot be given. The CDR3 corresponds to CASSQDWSPTYEQYF. The nucleotide sequence reads TGCGCCAGCAGCCAAGACTGGAGCCCGACCTACGAGCAGTACTTC.